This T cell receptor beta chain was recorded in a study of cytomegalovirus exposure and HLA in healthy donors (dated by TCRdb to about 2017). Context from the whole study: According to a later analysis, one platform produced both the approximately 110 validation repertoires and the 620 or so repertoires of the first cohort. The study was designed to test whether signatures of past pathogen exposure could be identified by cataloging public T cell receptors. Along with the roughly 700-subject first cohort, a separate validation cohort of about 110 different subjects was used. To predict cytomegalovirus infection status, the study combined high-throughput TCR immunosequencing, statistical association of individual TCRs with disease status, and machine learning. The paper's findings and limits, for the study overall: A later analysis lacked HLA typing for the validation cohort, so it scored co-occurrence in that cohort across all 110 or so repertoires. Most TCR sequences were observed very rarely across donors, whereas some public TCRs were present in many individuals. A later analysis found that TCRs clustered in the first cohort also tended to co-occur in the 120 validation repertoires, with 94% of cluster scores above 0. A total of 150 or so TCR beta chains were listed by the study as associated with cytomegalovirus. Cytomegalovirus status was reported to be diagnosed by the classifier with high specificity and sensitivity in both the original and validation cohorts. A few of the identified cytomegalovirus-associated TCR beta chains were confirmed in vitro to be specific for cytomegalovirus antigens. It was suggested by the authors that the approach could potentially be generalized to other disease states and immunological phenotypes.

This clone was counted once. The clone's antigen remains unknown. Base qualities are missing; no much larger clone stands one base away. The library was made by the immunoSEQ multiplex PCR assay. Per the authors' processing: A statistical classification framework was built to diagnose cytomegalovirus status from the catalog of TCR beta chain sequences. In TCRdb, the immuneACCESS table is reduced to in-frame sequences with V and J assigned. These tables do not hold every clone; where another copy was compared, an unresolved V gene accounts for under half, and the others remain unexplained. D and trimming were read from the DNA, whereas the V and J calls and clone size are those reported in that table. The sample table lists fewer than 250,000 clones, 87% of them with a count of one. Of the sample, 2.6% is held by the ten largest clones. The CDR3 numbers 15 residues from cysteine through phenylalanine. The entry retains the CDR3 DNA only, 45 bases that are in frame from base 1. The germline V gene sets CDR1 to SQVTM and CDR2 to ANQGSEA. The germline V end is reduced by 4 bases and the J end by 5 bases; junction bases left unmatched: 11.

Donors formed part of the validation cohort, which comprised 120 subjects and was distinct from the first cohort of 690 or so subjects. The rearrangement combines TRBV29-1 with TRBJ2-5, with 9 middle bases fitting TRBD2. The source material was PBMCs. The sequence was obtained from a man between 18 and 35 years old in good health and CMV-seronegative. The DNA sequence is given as TGCAGCGTTGCGGGAAGGCTAGCGGGGAGGGAGACCCAGTACTTC. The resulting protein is CSVAGRLAGRETQYF. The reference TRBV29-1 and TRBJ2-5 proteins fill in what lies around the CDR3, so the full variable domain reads SAVISQKPSRDICQRGTSLTIQCQVDSQVTMMFWYRQQPGQSLTLIATANQGSEATYESGFVIDKFPISRPNLTFSTLTVSNMSPEDSSIYLCSVAGRLAGRETQYFGPGTRLLVL.